The rows below give T cell receptor beta chains drawn from one sample of a study of T cell responses to AZD1222 COVID-19 vaccine. Clones were read by immunoSEQ multiplex PCR, and TCRdb kept only the in-frame ones, dropping some. The data show 120,000 to 150,000 clones, around nine tenths seen once. The source was peripheral blood, collected 28 days after the second AZD1222 dose. Source of these receptors: an adult who received the AZD1222 COVID-19 vaccine. Each CDR3 is given with its conserved first and last residue. Each record gives: V gene, J gene, D gene, clone size, CDR3 DNA, CDR3 protein. A D gene is named only where the DNA matches it firmly. The size entry is marked missing in some rows and otherwise reads once, few, many or a size class.

>TRBV7-9|TRBJ1-3|TRBD1|NA
TGTGCCAGCAGCCTACGGACAGGGAAGGATGGAAACACCATATATTTT
CASSLRTGKDGNTIYF
>TRBV7-2|TRBJ2-5|NA|NA
TGTGCCAGCAGCTTAGCGGGACTCTTACGAGAGACCCAGTACTTC
CASSLAGLLRETQYF
>TRBV3-1/TRBV3-2|TRBJ2-7|NA|NA
TGTGCCACCGGACTGTCCGACTCCTACGAGCAGTACTTC
CATGLSDSYEQYF
>TRBV5-1|TRBJ2-1|TRBD2|NA
TGCGCCAGCAGCTTGGGTCTGAGGCGGGAGACCGATGAGCAGTTCTTC
CASSLGLRRETDEQFF
>TRBV6-6|TRBJ1-1|NA|NA
TGTGCCAGCAGCGGACTCATGAACACTGAAGCTTTCTTT
CASSGLMNTEAFF
>TRBV11-2|TRBJ1-2|TRBD1|NA
TGTGCCAGCAGCCTTCGGACAGGGGGCTATTATGGCTACACCTTC
CASSLRTGGYYGYTF
>TRBV6-5|TRBJ2-1|TRBD2|NA
TGTGCCAGCAGTTACGGACTAGCGGGATTGGATGAGCAGTTCTTC
CASSYGLAGLDEQFF
>TRBV27|TRBJ1-5|NA|NA
TGTGCCAGCAGTTCGCTTGGGCATTCGGGGCCCCAGCATTTT
CASSSLGHSGPQHF
>TRBV5-8|TRBJ1-1|NA|NA
TGTGCCAGCAGCCTCCTCTGGGGGGGCACTGAAGCTTTCTTT
CASSLLWGGTEAFF
>TRBV11-2|TRBJ1-1|TRBD1|NA
TGTGCCAGCAGCTCACAGGGGGCAATTCTTTACACTGAAGCTTTCTTT
CASSSQGAILYTEAFF
>TRBV28|TRBJ2-2|NA|few
TGTGCCAGCAGTTTGTTCCGGGGATCGGGCACCGGGGAGCTGTTTTTT
CASSLFRGSGTGELFF
>TRBV28|TRBJ1-5|NA|NA
TGTGCCAGCAGTTTAGGCGGATTCCCTAGCAATCAGCCCCAGCATTTT
CASSLGGFPSNQPQHF
>TRBV18|TRBJ1-2|NA|once
TGTGCCAGCTCACCATCGGTTGGGGAGCATGGCTATGGCTACACCTTC
CASSPSVGEHGYGYTF
>TRBV4-1|TRBJ1-4|TRBD1|once
TGCGCCAGCAGCCCGATGACAGGGGGTTATGAAAAACTGTTTTTT
CASSPMTGGYEKLFF
>TRBV5-1|TRBJ1-1|NA|NA
TGCGCCAGCAGCTCCTATCAAACAGGGAGCACTGAAGCTTTCTTT
CASSSYQTGSTEAFF
>TRBV6-5|TRBJ2-7|TRBD1|NA
TGTGCCAGCAGCCCGGGACAGAGCTACGAGCAGTACTTC
CASSPGQSYEQYF
>TRBV18|TRBJ2-5|TRBD2|NA
TGTGCCAGCTCACTCCGGACTAGCGACAGGGAGACCCAGTACTTC
CASSLRTSDRETQYF
>TRBV5-1|TRBJ1-1|NA|once
TGCGCCAGCAGCTTGAAACAGGTAGCTTTCTTT
CASSLKQVAFF
>TRBV30|TRBJ2-2|NA|NA
TGTGCCTGGACCAAGCCCGGGGAGCTGTTTTTT
CAWTKPGELFF
>TRBV15|TRBJ2-3|NA|NA
TGTGCCACCAGCAGAGAGGGGCGGAGAGATACGCAGTATTTT
CATSREGRRDTQYF
>TRBV12-5|TRBJ2-5|NA|NA
TGTGCTAGTGGTCCGCCTTCAATCAGGGAGACCCAGTACTTC
CASGPPSIRETQYF
>TRBV28|TRBJ2-5|TRBD1|NA
TGTGCCAGCATCCCAGCACAGGGGGGCCCGGTAGAGACCCAGTACTTC
CASIPAQGGPVETQYF
>TRBV7-9|TRBJ1-3|TRBD1|NA
TGTGCCAGCAGCTTATCGGCAGGGGGCGGAAACACCATATATTTT
CASSLSAGGGNTIYF
>TRBV7-3|TRBJ2-5|TRBD2|NA
TGTGCCAGCAGCTCGACTAGCGGGGCCCTCCAAGAGACCCAGTACTTC
CASSSTSGALQETQYF
>TRBV19|TRBJ1-5|NA|NA
TGTGCCAGTAGTTCACAGGGTAATAGCAATCAGCCCCAGCATTTT
CASSSQGNSNQPQHF
>TRBV3-1/TRBV3-2|TRBJ1-1|NA|few
TGTGCCAGCAGCCTGCCGACAGGTAACACTGAAGCTTTCTTT
CASSLPTGNTEAFF
>TRBV9|TRBJ1-3|NA|NA
TGTGCCAGCAGCGTAGATGGGGTCACCATATATTTT
CASSVDGVTIYF
>TRBV4-3|TRBJ2-1|NA|NA
TGCGCCAGCAGCCAAGATCAGGGACGAGCTCGAGAGCAGTTCTTC
CASSQDQGRAREQFF
>TRBV12-3/TRBV12-4|TRBJ1-3|NA|NA
TGTGCCAGCACGGAAGGAAACACCATATATTTT
CASTEGNTIYF